The 5 T cell receptor beta chains below were found in one sample sequenced in a study of shared clonotypes between healthy human individuals. Positive CCR7 selection of CD45RO-negative cells yielded the naive CD8 cells, and terminally differentiated effector memory CD45RA+ cells were excluded. Repertoires were generated with immunoSEQ multiplex PCR, while TCRdb's copy carries only in-frame clones and drops some. This sample has around 550,000 clones, with 85% to 95% found just once. Sequencing was performed on naive CD8+ T cells sorted from blood. These receptors came from a woman aged 25 to 39 in good health.

CDR3 amino acids: CASSLLGGSYEQYF. The CDR3 nucleotides read TGTGCCAGCAGCCTACTCGGGGGATCCTACGAGCAGTACTTC. The chain has TRBV7-2 and TRBJ2-7; D is possibly TRBD2 (6 bases). Trimming shortened V by 5 bases and J by 1 base, and 12 bases separated the two germline ends. The CDR3 is 14 amino acids. CDR1 is SGHTA, CDR2 FQGNSA, per germline.

This clone was counted between two and nine times. This sequence joins TRBV6-5 and TRBJ1-1; possible D gene TRBD1, 5 bases. V was trimmed by 6 bases and J by 1 base, leaving 15 bases between them. The CDR3 runs 15 residues. Looked up from germline, CDR1 is MNHEY and CDR2 is SVGAGI. CDR3 nucleotide sequence: TGTGCCAGCAGCCAGCCTAAGGGGAGGAACACTGAAGCTTTCTTT. This codes for CASSQPKGRNTEAFF.

This chain connects TRBV7-6 to TRBJ2-7; 15 bases fit TRBD2. The CDR3 loop spans 16 amino acids. The V and J ends lost 4 bases and 2 bases, in that order; junction bases with no gene match: 3. Germline values: CDR1 SGHVS, CDR2 FNYEAQ. The CDR3 sequence is CASSSWTSGRAYEQYF. The CDR3 DNA is TGTGCCAGCAGCTCGTGGACTAGCGGGAGGGCCTACGAGCAGTACTTC.

The chain employs TRBV5-4 and TRBJ2-7, with TRBD2 as a possible D gene (5 bases). This CDR3 contains 15 residues. Germline V CDR1 and CDR2: SGHNT, YYREEE (reference sequence). The germline V and J ends were trimmed by 0 bases and 0 bases, with 10 bases remaining between them. The CDR3 protein is CASSLGGQSSYEQYF. The DNA of the CDR3 is TGTGCCAGCAGCTTGGGAGGGCAAAGCTCCTACGAGCAGTACTTC.

The sample holds one count of this clone. This rearrangement joins TRBV28 to TRBJ2-1; no firm D call. The V gene lost 5 bases and the J gene lost 8 bases, with 7 bases spanning the gap. The CDR3 loop spans 11 amino acids. CDR1 and CDR2 from the germline V gene are MDHEN and SYDVKM. The DNA for the CDR3 is TGTGCCAGCAGTCCCCTATATGAGCAGTTCTTC. This encodes CASSPLYEQFF.